The clone carrying this TCR beta chain was seen only a few times. Recovered status applied to Cohort 3 donors who had two consecutive negative PCRs. It also applied to those with clearance or with symptom resolution. The protocol was immunoSEQ multiplex PCR, while the TCRdb copy is restricted to in-frame clones and leaves out a portion. This sample has 190,000 or so clones, with roughly 82% found just once. These data originate in a study of blood T cell repertoires in COVID-19. About the research overall: T cells, B-cell-depleted T cells, or PBMCs provided the cDNA or gDNA that served as material.

The CDR3 contains 15 residues. V lost 2 bases and J lost 5; bases outside the gene matches: 8. Germline CDR1 KGHSH, CDR2 LQKENI. Sequencing used PBMCs or T cells enriched from blood (not recorded which). V usage is TRBV18 and J usage is TRBJ2-7; 8 bases line up with TRBD1. The sequence derives from a woman between 25 and 40 years old who had recovered from COVID-19. CDR3 sequence: CASSPGGQGGNEQYF. Written as DNA, the CDR3 is TGTGCCAGCTCACCAGGCGGACAGGGAGGCAACGAGCAGTACTTC.